This T cell receptor (beta chain) was observed in a study of cytomegalovirus exposure and HLA in healthy donors. Germline CDR1 reads MDHEN; CDR2 reads SYDVKM. CDR3 size: 13 residues. The V and J ends lost 3 bases and 4 bases respectively, with 7 bases between them. Sequencing was performed with immunoSEQ multiplex PCR; in TCRdb, only in-frame clones are kept and a portion is missing. The sample carries approximately 140,000 clones, around 88% recorded once. The rearrangement uses TRBV28 and TRBJ2-1; D remains ambiguous. The sequence derives from a woman aged 18-29 years in good health and CMV-seropositive. Sequencing was done on a sample of PBMCs. CDR3 nucleotide sequence: TGTGCCAGCAGTTTTGAGGCGTACAATGAGCAGTTCTTC. It is translated as CASSFEAYNEQFF.